This T cell receptor beta chain was identified during a study of T cell responses to AZD1222 COVID-19 vaccine. Study at large: Timing groups of about 4 and about 12 weeks for second doses were pooled.

Study outcomes and limitations: Spike regions recognized by vaccine-associated CD4 TCRs spanned the protein, led by 160-218 and 743-854. Unmutated variant regions are reportedly targeted by nearly half of spike-specific TCRs.

Sequencing used immunoSEQ multiplex PCR; TCRdb keeps in-frame clones, though not all of them. The table has 100,000 to 150,000 clones, approximately 90% seen once. The ends lost 3 bases at V and 0 bases at J; junction bases unmatched: 6. The length of the CDR3 is 17 residues. In germline, CDR1 is SGHAT, CDR2 FQNNGV. As to this clone: Its antigen is unidentified.

This TCR was recovered from an adult in good health. Sequenced material: peripheral blood, taken on day 0 of AZD1222 vaccination. The chain uses TRBV11-2 and TRBJ1-3; TRBD1 matches 9 bases. CDR3: CASSFSGTGSSGNTIYF. The DNA for the CDR3 is TGTGCCAGCAGCTTCTCCGGGACAGGGTCCTCTGGAAACACCATATATTTT.